The following is a T cell receptor beta chain sequence with its context. The CDR3 runs 15 residues. Germline V gene sequence: CDR1 SGHAT, CDR2 FQDESV (reference sequence). Trimming left V 3 bases short and J 7 bases short, with 13 bases between. Researchers partitioned CD4+ cells into CD45RA+ naive and CD45RA-negative memory subsets. This sample stems from a study of shared clonotypes between healthy human individuals. Generated by immunoSEQ multiplex PCR, the TCRdb table keeps only in-frame clones and is missing some. This sample yields 2 million to 2.5 million clones, of which 95% are seen a single time; 0.1% to 0.15% belongs to the top ten.

The sample was naive CD4+ T cells sorted from blood. The subset denotes: CD45RA+ positively selected. V is TRBV11-1 and J is TRBJ1-6; maybe TRBD1 (6 bases). The sequence was obtained from a man younger than 35 in good health. As DNA, the CDR3 is TGTGCCAGCAGCTTCGCCGGACAGTCGAATTCACCCCTCCACTTT. Translating it yields CASSFAGQSNSPLHF.